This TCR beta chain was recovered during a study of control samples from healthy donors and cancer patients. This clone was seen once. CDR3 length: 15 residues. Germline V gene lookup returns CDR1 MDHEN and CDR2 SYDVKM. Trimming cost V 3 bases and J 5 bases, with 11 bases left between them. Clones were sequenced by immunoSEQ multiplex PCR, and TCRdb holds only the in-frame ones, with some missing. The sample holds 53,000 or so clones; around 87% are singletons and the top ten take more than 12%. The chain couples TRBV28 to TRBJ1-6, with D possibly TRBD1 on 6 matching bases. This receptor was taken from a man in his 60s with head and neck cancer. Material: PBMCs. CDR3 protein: CASSFLDRHNSPLHF. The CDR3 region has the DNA TGTGCCAGCAGTTTTTTGGACAGACATAATTCACCCCTCCACTTT.